This is a list of T cell receptor beta chains from one sample in a study of cytomegalovirus exposure and HLA in healthy donors. Method: immunoSEQ multiplex PCR; TCRdb's copy keeps in-frame clones and lacks some. The sample lists roughly 250,000 clones; about 90% were seen once. The specimen was PBMCs. Every receptor here comes from a woman aged 25 to 39 in good health and CMV-seropositive. The CDR3 runs from the conserved cysteine through the conserved F or W. D genes are given only for firm matches. The size field is filled for only some rows; it gives once, few, many or a size class.

cdr3_length: 12; clone_size: once; d_call: -; j_call: TRBJ1-1; v_call: TRBV30; cdr3_nt: TGTGCCTGGAGCCCGGTCCGCCCTGAAGCTTTCTTT; cdr3_aa: CAWSPVRPEAFF
cdr3_length: 16; clone_size: -; d_call: TRBD1; j_call: TRBJ2-1; v_call: TRBV11-3; cdr3_nt: TGTGCCAGCAGTTACTCCGGGACAGGGGGGTACAATGAGCAGTTCTTC; cdr3_aa: CASSYSGTGGYNEQFF
cdr3_length: 15; clone_size: few; d_call: TRBD2; j_call: TRBJ2-7; v_call: TRBV28; cdr3_nt: TGTGCCAGCAGTTTCCCTACTAGCGGGAGGGACGAGCAGTACTTC; cdr3_aa: CASSFPTSGRDEQYF
cdr3_length: 15; clone_size: -; d_call: -; j_call: TRBJ1-2; v_call: TRBV7-2; cdr3_nt: TGTGCCAGCAGCGACAACCCAGGACAGCTTTATGGCTACACCTTC; cdr3_aa: CASSDNPGQLYGYTF
cdr3_length: 19; clone_size: -; d_call: -; j_call: TRBJ2-7; v_call: TRBV2; cdr3_nt: TGTGCCAGCAGTGATGATCGGGTGAGTCGGCCAGGGGCAAGGCACGAGCAGTACTTC; cdr3_aa: CASSDDRVSRPGARHEQYF
cdr3_length: 14; clone_size: -; d_call: -; j_call: TRBJ2-7; v_call: TRBV13; cdr3_nt: TGTGCCAGCAGCTTAGTAGGGGGTTTCTACGAGCAGTACTTC; cdr3_aa: CASSLVGGFYEQYF
cdr3_length: 15; clone_size: -; d_call: -; j_call: TRBJ2-3; v_call: TRBV4-2; cdr3_nt: TGTGCCAGCAGCCAAGCGGGGAGTAGCACAGATACGCAGTATTTT; cdr3_aa: CASSQAGSSTDTQYF
cdr3_length: 14; clone_size: -; d_call: -; j_call: TRBJ2-3; v_call: TRBV6-4; cdr3_nt: TGTGCCAGCAGTGCCGGGACATCCACAGATACGCAGTATTTT; cdr3_aa: CASSAGTSTDTQYF
cdr3_length: 13; clone_size: -; d_call: -; j_call: TRBJ2-7; v_call: TRBV5-6; cdr3_nt: TGTGCCAGCAGCTTGTATAGCTCCTACGAGCAGTACTTC; cdr3_aa: CASSLYSSYEQYF
cdr3_length: 16; clone_size: -; d_call: TRBD2; j_call: TRBJ2-1; v_call: TRBV14; cdr3_nt: TGTGCCAGCAGCCAAGAGGGTCCTAGCGGGAGGGTTGAGCAGTTCTTC; cdr3_aa: CASSQEGPSGRVEQFF
cdr3_length: 15; clone_size: few; d_call: TRBD1; j_call: TRBJ1-4; v_call: TRBV30; cdr3_nt: TGTGCCTGGACAAAGGTTGACAGGGGGAATGAAAAACTGTTTTTT; cdr3_aa: CAWTKVDRGNEKLFF
cdr3_length: 13; clone_size: -; d_call: -; j_call: TRBJ2-7; v_call: TRBV7-9; cdr3_nt: TGTGCCAGCATGGAGGGCCCGACCTACGAGCAGTACTTC; cdr3_aa: CASMEGPTYEQYF
cdr3_length: 14; clone_size: -; d_call: -; j_call: TRBJ1-2; v_call: TRBV29-1; cdr3_nt: TGCAGCGTTGATTTTACAGGGCTTAACTATGGCTACACCTTC; cdr3_aa: CSVDFTGLNYGYTF
cdr3_length: 18; clone_size: -; d_call: TRBD1; j_call: TRBJ1-3; v_call: TRBV30; cdr3_nt: TGTGCCTGGAGTGTAACAGGGGGGCCCTTCATCTCTGGAAACACCATATATTTT; cdr3_aa: CAWSVTGGPFISGNTIYF
cdr3_length: 14; clone_size: once; d_call: -; j_call: TRBJ2-7; v_call: TRBV5-5; cdr3_nt: TGTGCCAGCAGCTTGACCGACACCTCCTACGAGCAGTACTTC; cdr3_aa: CASSLTDTSYEQYF
cdr3_length: 14; clone_size: -; d_call: -; j_call: TRBJ2-7; v_call: TRBV10-3; cdr3_nt: TGTGCCATCAGGGGAAATCGGGAAAACTACGAGCAGTACTTC; cdr3_aa: CAIRGNRENYEQYF
cdr3_length: 14; clone_size: -; d_call: -; j_call: TRBJ2-1; v_call: TRBV30; cdr3_nt: TGTGCCTGGAGTAGGCGGGCAGGGGGGAATGAGCAGTTCTTC; cdr3_aa: CAWSRRAGGNEQFF
cdr3_length: 16; clone_size: -; d_call: TRBD1; j_call: TRBJ2-7; v_call: TRBV6-6; cdr3_nt: TGTGCCAGCAGTTACGATCCGGTCAGGGGGACCTACGAGCAGTACTTC; cdr3_aa: CASSYDPVRGTYEQYF
cdr3_length: 14; clone_size: once; d_call: -; j_call: TRBJ1-3; v_call: TRBV6-6; cdr3_nt: TGTGCCAGCAGTGGGACAAACTCTGGAAACACCATATATTTT; cdr3_aa: CASSGTNSGNTIYF
cdr3_length: 13; clone_size: -; d_call: TRBD1; j_call: TRBJ1-1; v_call: TRBV6-6; cdr3_nt: TGTGCCAGCAGTTGGACAGGGGACACTGAAGCTTTCTTT; cdr3_aa: CASSWTGDTEAFF
cdr3_length: 16; clone_size: -; d_call: TRBD1; j_call: TRBJ1-2; v_call: TRBV27; cdr3_nt: TGTGCCACCCGGGGACAGGGGGCGCCCCTTAACTATGGCTACACCTTC; cdr3_aa: CATRGQGAPLNYGYTF
cdr3_length: 13; clone_size: -; d_call: -; j_call: TRBJ2-7; v_call: TRBV2; cdr3_nt: TGTGCCAGCAGTACCCCGGCAGGGTACGAGCAGTACTTC; cdr3_aa: CASSTPAGYEQYF
cdr3_length: 16; clone_size: -; d_call: TRBD2; j_call: TRBJ2-1; v_call: TRBV6-1; cdr3_nt: TGTGCCAGCAGTGACCCACTAGCGGGAGGGAGCCATGAGCAGTTCTTC; cdr3_aa: CASSDPLAGGSHEQFF
cdr3_length: 15; clone_size: -; d_call: TRBD1; j_call: TRBJ2-2; v_call: TRBV30; cdr3_nt: TGTGCCAAAACCGTGACAGGGCTCGACACCGGGGAGCTGTTTTTT; cdr3_aa: CAKTVTGLDTGELFF
cdr3_length: 15; clone_size: -; d_call: TRBD2; j_call: TRBJ2-1; v_call: TRBV30; cdr3_nt: TGTGCCTGGCCACAACTAGCGGGAGGCCCCAATGAGCAGTTCTTC; cdr3_aa: CAWPQLAGGPNEQFF
cdr3_length: 14; clone_size: -; d_call: -; j_call: TRBJ2-4; v_call: TRBV5-6; cdr3_nt: TGTGCCAGCAGCTTGGGACTAGCCAAAAACATTCAGTACTTC; cdr3_aa: CASSLGLAKNIQYF
cdr3_length: 22; clone_size: -; d_call: TRBD2; j_call: TRBJ2-5; v_call: TRBV5-1; cdr3_nt: TGCGCCAGCAGCTTGGCCTCATCTCTAAGAGCGGGAGAACATCCGAAGGGGGAGACCCAGTACTTC; cdr3_aa: CASSLASSLRAGEHPKGETQYF
cdr3_length: 13; clone_size: -; d_call: -; j_call: TRBJ1-4; v_call: TRBV10-1; cdr3_nt: TGCGCCAGTGGAACCGGGACTAATGAAAAACTGTTTTTT; cdr3_aa: CASGTGTNEKLFF
cdr3_length: 16; clone_size: -; d_call: TRBD1; j_call: TRBJ1-2; v_call: TRBV10-3; cdr3_nt: TGTGCCATCAGTGAGTCCGGGGGACAGGGGAACTATGGCTACACCTTC; cdr3_aa: CAISESGGQGNYGYTF
cdr3_length: 14; clone_size: -; d_call: TRBD1; j_call: TRBJ1-5; v_call: TRBV28; cdr3_nt: TGTGCCAGCAGACTACAGGGGAACAATCAGCCCCAGCATTTT; cdr3_aa: CASRLQGNNQPQHF
cdr3_length: 11; clone_size: -; d_call: -; j_call: TRBJ2-7; v_call: TRBV7-9; cdr3_nt: TGTGCCAGCAGCTATAACTACGAGCAGTACTTC; cdr3_aa: CASSYNYEQYF
cdr3_length: 14; clone_size: -; d_call: -; j_call: TRBJ2-3; v_call: TRBV7-9; cdr3_nt: TGTGCCAGCAGCTTATCTCAGGGCTCAGATACGCAGTATTTT; cdr3_aa: CASSLSQGSDTQYF
cdr3_length: 16; clone_size: -; d_call: -; j_call: TRBJ2-5; v_call: TRBV5-1; cdr3_nt: TGCGCCAGCAGCTTGACGACCGCAGGGTCCCAAGAGACCCAGTACTTC; cdr3_aa: CASSLTTAGSQETQYF
cdr3_length: 13; clone_size: once; d_call: -; j_call: TRBJ1-1; v_call: TRBV11-2; cdr3_nt: TGTGCCAGCAGATCCTTGAGGGCCACTGAAGCTTTCTTT; cdr3_aa: CASRSLRATEAFF
cdr3_length: 17; clone_size: -; d_call: TRBD1; j_call: TRBJ2-2; v_call: TRBV2; cdr3_nt: TGTGCCAGCAGTGACGGACAGGGGGCTTGGAACACCGGGGAGCTGTTTTTT; cdr3_aa: CASSDGQGAWNTGELFF
cdr3_length: 14; clone_size: -; d_call: -; j_call: TRBJ2-3; v_call: TRBV11-2; cdr3_nt: TGTGCCAGCAGCTTAGGAGGATCCACAGATACGCAGTATTTT; cdr3_aa: CASSLGGSTDTQYF
cdr3_length: 15; clone_size: -; d_call: -; j_call: TRBJ2-1; v_call: TRBV7-8; cdr3_nt: TGTGCCAGCAGCTTAGTGCGGAACTCCTACAATGAGCAGTTCTTC; cdr3_aa: CASSLVRNSYNEQFF
cdr3_length: 14; clone_size: -; d_call: TRBD1; j_call: TRBJ1-1; v_call: TRBV15; cdr3_nt: TGTGCCACCAGCCTGGGACAGTTGAACACTGAAGCTTTCTTT; cdr3_aa: CATSLGQLNTEAFF
cdr3_length: 13; clone_size: -; d_call: TRBD1; j_call: TRBJ2-7; v_call: TRBV27; cdr3_nt: TGTGCCAGCAGTAGGACAGGGCACGACGAGCAGTACTTC; cdr3_aa: CASSRTGHDEQYF
cdr3_length: 12; clone_size: -; d_call: -; j_call: TRBJ1-2; v_call: TRBV30; cdr3_nt: TGTGCCTGGAGTGTAAATAAGGGGTTCTACACCTTC; cdr3_aa: CAWSVNKGFYTF
cdr3_length: 16; clone_size: -; d_call: TRBD2; j_call: TRBJ2-1; v_call: TRBV4-2; cdr3_nt: TGTGCCAGCAGCCAAGATTTTGCGACTAGCGGGAGTGAGCAGTTCTTC; cdr3_aa: CASSQDFATSGSEQFF